The source of this TCR beta chain is a study of human T cells and chemical hapten exposure. TCRdb itself ran the RACE reads through MiXCR, one entry per CDR3 protein. The top ten clones hold about 1.8% of a sample with 150,000 to 200,000 distinct CDR3 sequences, roughly 15% of them seen once. CDR1 MDHEN and CDR2 SYDVKM come from the germline V gene. With 3 bases removed from V and 0 bases from J, the gap between germline ends came to 12 bases. The CDR3 contains 15 residues. Time point specified: patch test 1, 2 weeks after DPC sensitization. Noted treatment: therapeutic diphenylcyclopropenone sensitization with weekly scalp DPC.

The rearrangement links TRBV28 to TRBJ2-7; the D gene is possibly TRBD1 (6 bases). Sequenced material: whole blood, taken in connection with sensitization to the hapten diphenylcyclopropenone (DPC). The receptor was derived from a woman in her 30s with alopecia areata. Some clones in this sample may be carry-over from other donors' samples. The CDR3 here is CASSFPTGPSYEQYF. CDR3 in DNA: TGTGCCAGCAGTTTCCCTACAGGGCCCTCCTACGAGCAGTACTTC.